A single T cell receptor (beta chain) is shown here with its context. Profiled with immunoSEQ multiplex PCR; TCRdb holds only in-frame clones, not every one. The data show approximately 300,000 clones, 75% to 90% seen once. The record originates from a study of blood T cell repertoires in COVID-19. Sequenced sample: peripheral blood. The receptor was derived from a middle-aged man with acute or convalescent COVID-19.

The CDR3 reads CAWSEGGLFNQPQHF. CDR3 bases: TGTGCCTGGAGTGAAGGGGGCCTCTTCAATCAGCCCCAGCATTTT. The V and J genes are TRBV30 and TRBJ1-5; the match to TRBD1 covers 7 bases. V was clipped by 1 base and J by 3 bases; unmatched bases: 6. The germline gives CDR1 GTSNPN, CDR2 SVGIG (reference sequence). CDR3 length: 15 residues. The full variable domain, completed using reference TRBV30 and TRBJ1-5, is SQTIHQWPATLVQPVGSPLSLECTVEGTSNPNLYWYRQAAGRGLQLLFYSVGIGQISSEVPQNLSASRPQDRQFILSSKKLLLSDSGFYLCAWSEGGLFNQPQHFGDGTRLSIL.